This section outlines one TCR beta chain sequence together with its context. The antigen is undetermined. The source of the sample is a study of T cell repertoires in cytomegalovirus infection. Across the whole study: CMV infection and matching HLA type were both indicated by public TCR beta signatures. Findings and limits, study-wide: It was HLA-C-restricted CMV-specific TCR beta clonotypes that dominated the response ex vivo.

This CDR3 region has 11 residues. The germline gives CDR1 SQVTM, CDR2 ANQGSEA. V was clipped by 3 bases and J by 4 bases, with 6 bases between them. TCRdb itself ran the reads through MiXCR, one entry per CDR3 protein. In the table there are over 200,000 distinct CDR3 sequences, roughly 13% of which are singletons. The sequencing input was PBMCs. The receptor's source is a human donor in good health (CMV status not recorded). Some clones in this sample may be carry-over from other donors' samples. The V gene is TRBV29-1, the J gene TRBJ1-1; TRBD1 is a possible D gene (5 bases). The CDR3: CSVDDSTEAFF. In DNA form, the CDR3 reads TGCAGCGTTGATGACAGCACTGAAGCTTTCTTT.